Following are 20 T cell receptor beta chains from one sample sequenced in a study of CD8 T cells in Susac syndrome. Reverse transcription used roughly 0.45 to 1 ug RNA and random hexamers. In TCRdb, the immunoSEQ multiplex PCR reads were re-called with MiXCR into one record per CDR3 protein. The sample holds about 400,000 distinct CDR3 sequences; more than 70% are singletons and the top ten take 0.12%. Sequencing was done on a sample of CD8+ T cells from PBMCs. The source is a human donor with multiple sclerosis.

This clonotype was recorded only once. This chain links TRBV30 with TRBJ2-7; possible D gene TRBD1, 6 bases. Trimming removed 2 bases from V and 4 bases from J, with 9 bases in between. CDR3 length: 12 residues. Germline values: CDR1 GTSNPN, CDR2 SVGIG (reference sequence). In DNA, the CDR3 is TGTGCCTGGAGTCAGGACAGTTACGAGCAGTACTTC. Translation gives CAWSQDSYEQYF.

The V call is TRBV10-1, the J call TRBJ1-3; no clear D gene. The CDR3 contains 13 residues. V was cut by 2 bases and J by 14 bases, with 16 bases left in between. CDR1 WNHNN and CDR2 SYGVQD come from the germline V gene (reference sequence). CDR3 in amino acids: CASSEELTDLLYF. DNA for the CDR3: TGCGCCAGCAGTGAGGAATTGACGGACCTACTATATTTT.

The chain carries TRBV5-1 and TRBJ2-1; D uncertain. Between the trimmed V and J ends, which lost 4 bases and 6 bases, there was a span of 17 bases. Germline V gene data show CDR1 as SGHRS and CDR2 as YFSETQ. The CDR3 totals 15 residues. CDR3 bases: TGCGCCAGCAGCGTTGGATCCCGGGCGCTCAATGAGCAGTTCTTC. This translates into CASSVGSRALNEQFF.

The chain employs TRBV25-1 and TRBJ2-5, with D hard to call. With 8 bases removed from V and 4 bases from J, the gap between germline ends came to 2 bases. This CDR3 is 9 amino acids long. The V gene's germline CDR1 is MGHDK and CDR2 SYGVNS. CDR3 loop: CASGETQYF. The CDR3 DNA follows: TGTGCCAGCGGAGAGACCCAGTACTTC.

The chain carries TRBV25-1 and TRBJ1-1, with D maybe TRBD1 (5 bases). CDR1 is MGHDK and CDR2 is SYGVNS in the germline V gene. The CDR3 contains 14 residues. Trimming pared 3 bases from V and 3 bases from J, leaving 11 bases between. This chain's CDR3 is CASSDLDSHTEAFF. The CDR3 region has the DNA TGTGCCAGCAGTGATCTAGACAGTCACACTGAAGCTTTCTTT.

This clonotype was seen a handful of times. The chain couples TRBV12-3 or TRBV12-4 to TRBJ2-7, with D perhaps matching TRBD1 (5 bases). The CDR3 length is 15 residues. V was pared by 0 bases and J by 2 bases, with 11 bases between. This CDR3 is CASSLAQGSPYEQYF. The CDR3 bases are TGTGCCAGCAGTTTAGCTCAGGGATCCCCCTACGAGCAGTACTTC.

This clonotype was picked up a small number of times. The CDR3 DNA sequence: TGTGCCAGCAGTTTAGAAGGACAGCTTAGCAATCAGCCCCAGCATTTT. This sequence encodes CASSLEGQLSNQPQHF. V is TRBV12-3 or TRBV12-4 and J is TRBJ1-5, with D perhaps matching TRBD1 (6 bases). V was clipped by 1 base and J by 0 bases, with 10 bases between them. This CDR3 is built from 16 residues.

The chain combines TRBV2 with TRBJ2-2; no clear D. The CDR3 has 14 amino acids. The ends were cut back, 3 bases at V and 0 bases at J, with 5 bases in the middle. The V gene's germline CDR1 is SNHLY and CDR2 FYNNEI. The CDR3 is CASSEEPNTGELFF. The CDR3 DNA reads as TGTGCCAGCAGTGAGGAGCCGAACACCGGGGAGCTGTTTTTT.

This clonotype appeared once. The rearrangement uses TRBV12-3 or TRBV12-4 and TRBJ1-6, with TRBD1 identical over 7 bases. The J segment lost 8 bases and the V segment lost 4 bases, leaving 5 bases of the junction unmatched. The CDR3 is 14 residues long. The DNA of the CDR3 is TGTGCCAGCAGTTCGACAGGGAATTATTCACCCCTCCACTTT. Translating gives CASSSTGNYSPLHF.

The chain's CDR3 is CASSYREDRGTEAFF. The CDR3 nucleotides are TGTGCCAGCAGTTATAGGGAAGACAGGGGCACTGAAGCTTTCTTT. The chain employs TRBV6-1 and TRBJ1-1; 8 nucleotides agree with TRBD1. The CDR3 length is 15 residues. After removal of 5 bases from V and 4 bases from J, the junction contained 9 bases not matched to a gene. Germline CDR1 MNHNS, CDR2 SASEGT.

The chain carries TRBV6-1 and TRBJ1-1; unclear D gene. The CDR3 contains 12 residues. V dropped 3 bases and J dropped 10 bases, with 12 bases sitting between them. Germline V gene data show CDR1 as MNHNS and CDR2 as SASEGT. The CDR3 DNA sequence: TGTGCCAGCAGTGACCAGCGTTGGGCAGCTTTCTTT. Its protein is CASSDQRWAAFF.

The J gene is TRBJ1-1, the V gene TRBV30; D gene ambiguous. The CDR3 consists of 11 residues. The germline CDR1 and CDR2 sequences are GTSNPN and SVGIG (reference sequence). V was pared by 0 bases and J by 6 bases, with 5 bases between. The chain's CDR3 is CAWSVGSEAFF. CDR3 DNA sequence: TGTGCCTGGAGTGTCGGCTCTGAAGCTTTCTTT.

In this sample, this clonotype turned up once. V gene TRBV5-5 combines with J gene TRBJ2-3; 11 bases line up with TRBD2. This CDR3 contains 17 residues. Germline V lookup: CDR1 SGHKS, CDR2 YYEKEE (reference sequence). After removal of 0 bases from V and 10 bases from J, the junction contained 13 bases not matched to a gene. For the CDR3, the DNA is TGTGCCAGCAGCTTGGCTGGACTAGCGGGCACAGGTACTGCGCAGTATTTT. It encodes CASSLAGLAGTGTAQYF.

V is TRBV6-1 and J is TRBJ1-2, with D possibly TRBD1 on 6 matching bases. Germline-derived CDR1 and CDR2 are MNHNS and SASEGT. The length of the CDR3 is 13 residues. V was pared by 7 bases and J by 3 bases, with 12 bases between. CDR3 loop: CASTGGRDYGYTF. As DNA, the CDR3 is TGTGCCAGCACGGGGGGGCGAGACTATGGCTACACCTTC.

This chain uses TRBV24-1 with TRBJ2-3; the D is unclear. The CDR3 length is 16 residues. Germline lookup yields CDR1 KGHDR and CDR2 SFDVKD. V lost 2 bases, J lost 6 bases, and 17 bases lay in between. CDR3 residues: CATSDSRAPVGDTQYF. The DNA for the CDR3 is TGTGCCACCAGTGATTCCCGGGCCCCGGTTGGGGATACGCAGTATTTT.

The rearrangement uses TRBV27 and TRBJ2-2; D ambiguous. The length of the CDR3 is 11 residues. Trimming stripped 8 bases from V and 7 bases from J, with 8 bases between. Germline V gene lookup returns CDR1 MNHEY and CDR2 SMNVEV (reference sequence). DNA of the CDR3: TGTGCCAGCGTTAATGGCGGGGAGCTGTTTTTT. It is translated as CASVNGGELFF.

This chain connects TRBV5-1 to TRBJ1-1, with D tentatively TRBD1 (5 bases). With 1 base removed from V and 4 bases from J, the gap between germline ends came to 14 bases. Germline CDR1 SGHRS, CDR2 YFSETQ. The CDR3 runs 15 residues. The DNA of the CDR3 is TGCGCCAGCAGCTTGTCAAGCGCTGGGGGCACTGAAGCTTTCTTT. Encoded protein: CASSLSSAGGTEAFF.

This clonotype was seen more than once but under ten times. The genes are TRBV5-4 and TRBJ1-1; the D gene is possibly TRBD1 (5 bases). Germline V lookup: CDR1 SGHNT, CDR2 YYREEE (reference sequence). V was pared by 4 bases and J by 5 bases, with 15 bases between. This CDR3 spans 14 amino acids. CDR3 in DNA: TGTGCCAGCAGCCCCAGCGGGGGGGGTACTGAAGCTTTCTTT. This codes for CASSPSGGGTEAFF.

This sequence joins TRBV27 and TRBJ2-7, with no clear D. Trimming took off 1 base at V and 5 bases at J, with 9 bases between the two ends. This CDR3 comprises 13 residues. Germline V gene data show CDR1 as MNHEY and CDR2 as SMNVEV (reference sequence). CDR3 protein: CASSLWAGDEQYF. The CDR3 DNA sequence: TGTGCCAGCAGTTTATGGGCAGGAGACGAGCAGTACTTC.

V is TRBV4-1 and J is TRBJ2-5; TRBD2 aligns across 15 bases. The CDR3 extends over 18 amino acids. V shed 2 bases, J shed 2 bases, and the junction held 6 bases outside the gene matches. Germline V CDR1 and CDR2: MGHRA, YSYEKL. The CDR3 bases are TGCGCCAGCAGCCAACCGGGACTAGCGGGAGGTGCTCAAGAGACCCAGTACTTC. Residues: CASSQPGLAGGAQETQYF.